This T cell receptor (beta chain) was sequenced for a study of PD-L1 blockade in urothelial cancer. Sequencing was performed with immunoSEQ multiplex PCR; in TCRdb, only in-frame clones are kept and a portion is missing. The sample yields under 70,000 clones, approximately 80% seen once. Time point meaning: pretreatment peripheral blood. Patients each gave 1 to 8 samples, pretreatment and on-treatment. V was trimmed by 4 bases and J by 1 base, leaving 8 bases between them. The CDR3 covers 14 residues. Germline CDR1 and CDR2: KGHSH and LQKENI. This rearrangement joins TRBV18 to TRBJ1-5; D remains unclear. The sequencing used PBMCs, collected around atezolizumab (anti-PD-L1) treatment. This TCR came from a man between 65 and 80 years old with urothelial cancer. CDR3 in amino acids: CASSRLKSNQPQHF. CDR3 bases: TGTGCCAGCTCACGCCTAAAGAGCAATCAGCCCCAGCATTTT.